The 17 T cell receptor beta chains below come from one sample, sequenced in a study of cytomegalovirus exposure and HLA in healthy donors. PCR amplification relied on 60 Vbeta primers (plus 13 Jbeta primers). Sequencing was performed with immunoSEQ multiplex PCR; in TCRdb, only in-frame clones are kept and a portion is missing. The table shows more than 100,000 clones, with roughly 9.6% occurring only once. Sequencing input: PBMCs. These receptors originate from a woman in her 40s in good health and CMV-seropositive.

This rearrangement joins TRBV5-6 to TRBJ2-7, with 7 bases lining up with TRBD1. The CDR3 totals 14 residues. With V trimmed by 2 bases and J by 1 base, 3 bases remained unmatched. Germline V lookup: CDR1 SGHDT, CDR2 YYEEEE. CDR3 residues: CASSLRDSSYEQYF. CDR3 bases: TGTGCCAGCAGCTTAAGGGACAGTTCCTACGAGCAGTACTTC.

This clone occurred a few times. The CDR3 loop is CASSLGTDSNEKLFF. The CDR3 DNA is TGCGCCAGCAGCTTGGGGACAGATTCTAATGAAAAACTGTTTTTT. V gene TRBV5-1 combines with J gene TRBJ1-4; D is possibly TRBD1 (6 bases). Between the trimmed V and J ends, which lost 0 bases and 3 bases, there was a span of 9 bases. Per the germline V gene, CDR1 is SGHRS and CDR2 is YFSETQ. The CDR3 has 15 amino acids. The full variable domain, completed using reference TRBV5-1 and TRBJ1-4, is KAGVTQTPRYLIKTRGQQVTLSCSPISGHRSVSWYQQTPGQGLQFLFEYFSETQRNKGNFPGRFSGRQFSNSRSEMNVSTLELGDSALYLCASSLGTDSNEKLFFGSGTQLSVL.

The sample holds a few counts of this clone. The chain is built from TRBV10-3 and TRBJ2-7; D is perhaps TRBD1 (5 bases). This CDR3 contains 12 residues. The germline V and J ends were trimmed by 5 bases and 3 bases, with 8 bases remaining between them. Germline CDR1 and CDR2: ENHRY and SYGVKD. The CDR3 is CAISTGNYEQYF. The CDR3, as DNA: TGTGCCATCAGTACAGGTAACTACGAGCAGTACTTC.

The chain couples TRBV5-1 to TRBJ2-7, with a tentative D call TRBD2 (5 bases). V was pared by 0 bases and J by 1 base, with 11 bases between. CDR3 length equals 15 residues. CDR1 and CDR2 (germline): SGHRS, YFSETQ. The CDR3 bases are TGCGCCAGCAGCTTGGGACTTAGCGAGTCCTACGAGCAGTACTTC. This translates into CASSLGLSESYEQYF.

This chain connects TRBV5-1 to TRBJ2-1; 10 positions match TRBD2. V lost 6 bases to trimming and J lost 7 bases; unmatched junction nucleotides: 13. The CDR3 extends over 16 amino acids. Germline V gives CDR1 SGHRS, CDR2 YFSETQ. CDR3 in DNA: TGCGCCAGCAAATCCCAAGCGGGGGGGCTATCGAATGAGCAGTTCTTC. Encoded protein: CASKSQAGGLSNEQFF.

This clone was seen only a few times. The chain combines TRBV10-1 with TRBJ1-4, with TRBD1 matching over 9 bases. The V gene's germline CDR1 is WNHNN and CDR2 SYGVQD (reference sequence). CDR3 length: 14 residues. V lost 6 bases and J lost 8; bases outside the gene matches: 7. Here the CDR3 reads CASSSQGADEKLFF. CDR3 nucleotides: TGCGCCAGCAGCTCACAGGGGGCAGACGAAAAACTGTTTTTT.

This clone was counted a few times. This chain uses TRBV5-1 with TRBJ2-1; 13 bases fit TRBD2. Looked up from germline, CDR1 is SGHRS and CDR2 is YFSETQ. The V gene end was trimmed by 7 bases and the J gene end by 7 bases; junction bases not matched to a gene: 5. The CDR3 covers 14 residues. The CDR3 coding sequence is TGCGCCAGCTCGGGACTAGCGGGGACTAATGAGCAGTTCTTC. Residues: CASSGLAGTNEQFF.

The CDR3 region has the DNA TGTGCTAGTGGTTTAAGGTCAGGGGGCTACAACTATGGCTACACCTTC. This sequence encodes CASGLRSGGYNYGYTF. The chain joins TRBV12-5 to TRBJ1-2; TRBD1 agrees at 8 bases. CDR1 and CDR2 from the germline V gene are LGHNT and FRNRAP. V was pared by 3 bases and J by 2 bases, with 8 bases of the junction left unmatched. The CDR3 spans 16 residues.

This clone occurred a few times. The genes are TRBV6-1 and TRBJ2-7, with TRBD2 matching over 10 bases. CDR3 size: 14 residues. The germline V gene encodes CDR1 MNHNS and CDR2 SASEGT. V was clipped by 8 bases and J by 2 bases; unmatched bases: 6. The CDR3 sequence is CASAGLADPYEQYF. CDR3 DNA sequence: TGTGCCAGCGCCGGACTAGCGGATCCCTACGAGCAGTACTTC.

This chain connects TRBV10-1 to TRBJ2-2; tentative D call: TRBD2 (6 bases). V was cut by 3 bases and J by 1 base, with 15 bases left in between. This CDR3 has 17 residues. From germline, CDR1 is WNHNN and CDR2 SYGVQD (reference sequence). The CDR3 region has the DNA TGCGCCAGCAGTGATAACAGGCGGGACGGGAACACCGGGGAGCTGTTTTTT. Amino acid sequence: CASSDNRRDGNTGELFF.

This clone was observed a few times. The rearrangement uses TRBV7-8 and TRBJ2-5, with TRBD2 matching over 9 bases. Losses at the gene ends were 5 bases for V and 4 bases for J; bases not matched to a gene: 14. Germline CDR1 is SGHVS and CDR2 is FQNEAQ. The length of the CDR3 is 17 residues. CDR3 sequence (DNA): TGTGCCAGCAGCGCAGCCCCCTGGCGGGGGGGCTTAGAGACCCAGTACTTC. This translates into CASSAAPWRGGLETQYF.

This clone was counted a few times. Written as DNA, the CDR3 is TGTGCCAGCAGCCTGGGGCAGGGGAACACCGGGGAGCTGTTTTTT. This translates into CASSLGQGNTGELFF. V gene TRBV7-2 combines with J gene TRBJ2-2, with D perhaps matching TRBD1 (5 bases). This CDR3 has 15 amino acids. Germline CDR1 SGHTA, CDR2 FQGNSA. V was shortened by 5 bases and J by 1 base, with 11 bases between the two germline ends.

This clone turned up a few times. The chain couples TRBV27 to TRBJ2-1; weak D call: TRBD1 (6 bases). CDR1 and CDR2 from the germline V gene are MNHEY and SMNVEV (reference sequence). The V and J ends lost 3 bases and 6 bases respectively, with 18 bases between them. The CDR3 runs 16 residues. The CDR3 region has the DNA TGTGCCAGCAGTTTGTTGGACAGCCGACGGGTCAATGAGCAGTTCTTC. This sequence encodes CASSLLDSRRVNEQFF.

This clone came up a few times. This rearrangement joins TRBV19 to TRBJ2-3, with TRBD1 matching 11 bases. The V and J ends lost 10 bases and 2 bases, in that order; junction bases with no gene match: 8. The CDR3 loop spans 15 amino acids. Per the germline V gene, CDR1 is LNHDA and CDR2 is SQIVND (reference sequence). The CDR3 reads CATKGTGGVTDTQYF. CDR3 in DNA: TGTGCCACCAAAGGGACAGGGGGGGTCACAGATACGCAGTATTTT. Full variable domain (rest looked up from reference TRBV19 and TRBJ2-3): DGGITQSPKYLFRKEGQNVTLSCEQNLNHDAMYWYRQDPGQGLRLIYYSQIVNDFQKGDIAEGYSVSREKKESFPLTVTSAQKNPTAFYLCATKGTGGVTDTQYFGPGTRLTVL.

The V call is TRBV4-1, the J call TRBJ1-1, with D unclear. This CDR3 comprises 13 residues. Germline V gene data show CDR1 as MGHRA and CDR2 as YSYEKL. V was shortened by 3 bases and J by 0 bases, with 5 bases between the two germline ends. The CDR3 DNA sequence: TGCGCCAGCAGCCAGGCCATGAACACTGAAGCTTTCTTT. It specifies CASSQAMNTEAFF.

The rearrangement joins TRBV21-1 to TRBJ2-2; TRBD1, as called in the table, went unchecked against the DNA. TRBV21-1 corresponds to a pseudogene. The CDR3 covers 16 residues. For the CDR3, the DNA is TGTGCCAGCAGCAAAGTAAGGACAGGCGACACCGGGGAGCTGTTTTTT. This sequence encodes CASSKVRTGDTGELFF.

The V gene is TRBV5-1, the J gene TRBJ2-7; tentative D call: TRBD1 (7 bases). Germline CDR1 reads SGHRS; CDR2 reads YFSETQ. The CDR3 is made up of 14 amino acids. V was trimmed by 3 bases and J by 4 bases, leaving 14 bases between them. The DNA for the CDR3 is TGCGCCAGCAGCTCTGCGACAGGGAGGTACGAGCAGTACTTC. Translated: CASSSATGRYEQYF.